What follows are 10 T cell receptor beta chains derived from one specimen sequenced in a study of blood T cells in healthy people across ages. Next came a second PCR, run for about 6 to 12 cycles, which used a sample-barcoded 5' primer along with a J-beta primer mix. TCRdb reanalysed the 5' RACE reads using MiXCR and keeps one entry per CDR3 protein. Of about 1 million distinct CDR3 sequences listed, less than 50% are singletons. Sequenced input: blood. The source is an older woman in good health.

The genes are TRBV27 and TRBJ2-2, with D possibly matching TRBD2 (6 bases). The CDR3 runs 13 residues. Trimming left V 3 bases short and J 4 bases short, with 6 bases between. Germline V gives CDR1 MNHEY, CDR2 SMNVEV (reference sequence). The CDR3 loop is CASSFGGTGELFF. The CDR3 bases are TGTGCCAGCAGTTTCGGGGGCACCGGGGAGCTGTTTTTT.

This chain joins TRBV20-1 and TRBJ1-5; D gene uncertain. This CDR3 comprises 14 residues. V was cut by 0 bases and J by 1 base, with 7 bases left in between. Germline V gene lookup returns CDR1 DFQATT and CDR2 SNEGSKA (reference sequence). This CDR3 is CSARDGRSNQPQHF. In DNA, the CDR3 is TGCAGTGCTAGAGACGGACGGAGCAATCAGCCCCAGCATTTT.

Only a few counts were recorded for this clonotype. The chain couples TRBV2 to TRBJ1-5, with TRBD1 matching 10 bases. The germline V gene encodes CDR1 SNHLY and CDR2 FYNNEI. This CDR3 region has 15 residues. V shed 1 base, J shed 5 bases, and the junction held 2 bases outside the gene matches. CDR3 sequence: CASSEGDRGDQPQHF. CDR3 DNA: TGTGCCAGCAGTGAAGGGGACAGGGGCGATCAGCCCCAGCATTTT.

V is TRBV27 and J is TRBJ1-5; perhaps TRBD1 as D (6 bases). Germline V gene sequence: CDR1 MNHEY, CDR2 SMNVEV (reference sequence). V was clipped by 6 bases and J by 4 bases, with 16 bases between them. This CDR3 comprises 15 residues. CDR3 coding DNA: TGTGCCAGCAGAACCGGACAGCCTGGGAATCAGCCCCAGCATTTT. Protein: CASRTGQPGNQPQHF.

V gene TRBV20-1 combines with J gene TRBJ1-4; TRBD1 is a possible D gene (5 bases). Germline values: CDR1 DFQATT, CDR2 SNEGSKA (reference sequence). V was pared by 3 bases and J by 7 bases, with 12 bases between. The CDR3 contains 13 residues. The CDR3 sequence is CSARARALEKLFF. In DNA, the CDR3 is TGCAGTGCTAGGGCCAGGGCGCTTGAAAAACTGTTTTTT.

This clonotype was seen many times. The chain is built from TRBV7-7 and TRBJ2-1; possibly TRBD2 for D (5 bases). The CDR3 extends over 13 amino acids. Germline V CDR1 and CDR2: SSHAT, FNYEAQ (reference sequence). Trimming left V 1 base short and J 6 bases short, with 7 bases between. CDR3 in amino acids: CASSLDRGNEQFF. CDR3 bases: TGTGCCAGCAGCTTAGACCGGGGCAATGAGCAGTTCTTC.

This clonotype has more than one count but fewer than ten. The chain couples TRBV7-9 to TRBJ1-2; the D is unclear. Trimming shortened V by 0 bases and J by 8 bases, and 7 bases separated the two germline ends. The CDR3 is 12 residues long. Germline-derived CDR1 and CDR2 are SEHNR and FQNEAQ (reference sequence). The CDR3 reads CASSLAEEGYTF. Written as DNA, the CDR3 is TGTGCCAGCAGCTTAGCGGAGGAGGGCTACACCTTC. Filled out from reference TRBV7-9 and TRBJ1-2, the complete variable domain reads DTGVSQNPRHKITKRGQNVTFRCDPISEHNRLYWYRQTLGQGPEFLTYFQNEAQLEKSRLLSDRFSAERPKGSFSTLEIQRTEQGDSAMYLCASSLAEEGYTFGSGTRLTVV.

This clonotype was counted only a few times. The V gene is TRBV7-2, the J gene TRBJ2-7; 12 bases agree with TRBD2. With 5 bases clipped from V and 4 bases from J, the junction kept 6 bases outside the gene matches. Germline loops: CDR1 SGHTA, CDR2 FQGNSA. The CDR3 length is 15 residues. The DNA of the CDR3 is TGTGCCAGCAGCAGCCGGACTAGCGGGATGTACGAGCAGTACTTC. This translates into CASSSRTSGMYEQYF.

This clonotype was seen only once. The chain combines TRBV25-1 with TRBJ2-7; D may be TRBD2 (5 bases). This CDR3 has 14 residues. Trimming cost V 6 bases and J 0 bases, with 12 bases left between them. Germline CDR1 and CDR2: MGHDK and SYGVNS. DNA for the CDR3: TGTGCCAGCAGCCCTAGCAGGCTCTCCTACGAGCAGTACTTC. This translates into CASSPSRLSYEQYF.

This clonotype was seen a handful of times. The rearrangement joins TRBV7-2 to TRBJ2-4; 13 bases fit TRBD2. The CDR3 has 16 residues. CDR1 is SGHTA and CDR2 is FQGNSA in the germline V gene. V trimming: 5 bases; J trimming: 13 bases; junction bases outside the gene matches: 14. Written as DNA, the CDR3 is TGTGCCAGCAGCCCATCCCGACTAGCGGGAGGACGGGAGCAGTACTTC. Its translation: CASSPSRLAGGREQYF.